The entry below gives a single TCR beta chain sequence along with its context. Other DNA sequences in the same sample also yield this CDR3. The CDR3 length is 14 residues. The V gene end was trimmed by 3 bases and the J gene end by 5 bases; junction bases not matched to a gene: 4. Per germline, CDR1 SGHRS and CDR2 YFSETQ. Per the authors' pipeline: Amplification of reference gene primers was used by the study to estimate nucleated cell counts. Produced via immunoSEQ multiplex PCR; TCRdb's table is partial and in-frame only. The V and J calls and the clone size are those of that table, but D and trimming were determined from the DNA. The sample has 150,000 to 200,000 clones; more than 70% are singletons. The data are from a study of blood T cell repertoires in COVID-19. Across the study: Spain, Italy and the United States supplied samples that represented acute and convalescent COVID-19. T cells, B-cell-depleted T cells, or PBMCs supplied cDNA or gDNA.

The specimen sequenced was peripheral blood. The TCR was taken from a man aged 55 to 70 with acute or convalescent COVID-19. This chain joins TRBV5-1 and TRBJ1-1; 10 nucleotides agree with TRBD1. In nucleotides, the CDR3 is TGCGCCAGCAGCTCCCGGGACAGGGGAACTGAAGCTTTCTTT. Amino acids: CASSSRDRGTEAFF.